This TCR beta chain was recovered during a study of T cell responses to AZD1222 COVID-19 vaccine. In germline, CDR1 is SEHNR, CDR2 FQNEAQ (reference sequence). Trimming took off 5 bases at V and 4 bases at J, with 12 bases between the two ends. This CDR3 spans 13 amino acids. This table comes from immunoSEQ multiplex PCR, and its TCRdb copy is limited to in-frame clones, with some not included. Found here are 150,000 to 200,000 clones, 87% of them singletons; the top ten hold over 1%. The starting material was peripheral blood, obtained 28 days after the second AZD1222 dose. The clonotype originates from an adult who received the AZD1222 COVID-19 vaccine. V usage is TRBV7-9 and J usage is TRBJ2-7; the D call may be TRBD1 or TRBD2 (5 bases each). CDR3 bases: TGTGCCAGCAGCGAACCGGGACGTTACGAGCAGTACTTC. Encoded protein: CASSEPGRYEQYF.